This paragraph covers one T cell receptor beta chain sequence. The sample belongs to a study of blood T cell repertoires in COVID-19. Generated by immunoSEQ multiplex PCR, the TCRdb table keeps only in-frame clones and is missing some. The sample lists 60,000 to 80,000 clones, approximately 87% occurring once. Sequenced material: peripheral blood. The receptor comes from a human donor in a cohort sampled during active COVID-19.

In DNA form, the CDR3 reads TGTGCCAGCACCAAGGGGGGGCTGGGCGGCTACACCTTC. Translating it yields CASTKGGLGGYTF. The genes are TRBV25-1 and TRBJ1-2; tentatively, D is TRBD1 (6 bases). This CDR3 is 13 amino acids long. CDR1 is MGHDK, CDR2 SYGVNS, per germline. V was clipped by 7 bases and J by 8 bases, with 17 bases between them.